Each of the 17 T cell receptor beta chains below was sequenced from the same sample in a study of blood T cell repertoires in COVID-19. Generated by immunoSEQ multiplex PCR, the TCRdb table keeps only in-frame clones and is missing some. The table includes 200,000 to 250,000 clones, 85% to 90% detected once. The material sequenced was PBMCs or T cells enriched from blood (not recorded which). The receptors originated from a woman in her 50s with acute COVID-19.

This clone appeared a single time. The V and J genes are TRBV7-3 and TRBJ2-5; D not resolved. V lost 2 bases and J 4 bases, leaving 8 bases between the germline ends. Germline loops: CDR1 SGHTA, CDR2 FQGTGA. This CDR3 has 13 amino acids. The CDR3 region is CASSLGRGETQYF. CDR3 bases: TGTGCCAGCAGCTTAGGCAGAGGAGAGACCCAGTACTTC. The complete variable domain, with remaining parts taken from reference TRBV7-3 and TRBJ2-5, reads GAGVSQTPSNKVTEKGKYVELRCDPISGHTALYWYRQSLGQGPEFLIYFQGTGAADDSGLPNDRFFAVRPEGSVSTLKIQRTERGDSAVYLCASSLGRGETQYFGPGTRLLVL.

The chain has TRBV19 and TRBJ1-2, with TRBD1 as a possible D gene (5 bases). Germline CDR1 reads LNHDA; CDR2 reads SQIVND (reference sequence). V was pared by 5 bases and J by 0 bases, with 10 bases between. This CDR3 is built from 14 residues. The CDR3 DNA sequence: TGTGCCAGTAGTGCCACAGGAGCTAACTATGGCTACACCTTC. Translated: CASSATGANYGYTF.

The J gene is TRBJ2-6, the V gene TRBV11-3; 7 bases are shared with TRBD1. The CDR3 has 17 residues. CDR1 SGHNT and CDR2 YENEEA come from the germline V gene. The J segment lost 0 bases and the V segment lost 0 bases, leaving 2 bases of the junction unmatched. The CDR3 protein is CASSLETGISGANVLTF. For the CDR3, the DNA is TGTGCCAGCAGCTTAGAGACAGGGATCTCTGGGGCCAACGTCCTGACTTTC.

The chain carries TRBV2 and TRBJ1-5; TRBD1 agrees at 8 bases. V lost 7 bases and J lost 2; bases outside the gene matches: 10. CDR3 length: 16 amino acids. The germline gives CDR1 SNHLY, CDR2 FYNNEI. CDR3 coding DNA: TGTGCCAGCACCCGTACAGGGGGAGGAGGCAATCAGCCCCAGCATTTT. This gives the protein CASTRTGGGGNQPQHF. The entire variable domain, with the rest obtained from reference TRBV2 and TRBJ1-5, is as follows: EPEVTQTPSHQVTQMGQEVILRCVPISNHLYFYWYRQILGQKVEFLVSFYNNEISEKSEIFDDQFSVERPDGSNFTLKIRSTKLEDSAMYFCASTRTGGGGNQPQHFGDGTRLSIL.

The chain couples TRBV28 to TRBJ2-6, with TRBD1 as a possible D gene (5 bases). Trimming removed 6 bases from V and 0 bases from J, with 12 bases in between. Germline assignment: CDR1 MDHEN and CDR2 SYDVKM. This CDR3 spans 16 amino acids. The CDR3 DNA is TGTGCCAGCAGAGCAGGGCCCTTCTCTGGGGCCAACGTCCTGACTTTC. Amino acid sequence: CASRAGPFSGANVLTF.

The CDR3 DNA is TGTGCCAGCAGCGTAGATTCAGCGATCTCTGGAAACACCATATATTTT. Protein: CASSVDSAISGNTIYF. This chain joins TRBV9 and TRBJ1-3; D unresolved. The CDR3 consists of 16 residues. V was pared by 0 bases and J by 0 bases, with 10 bases between. Germline V gene sequence: CDR1 SGDLS, CDR2 YYNGEE.

V usage is TRBV6-2 or TRBV6-3 and J usage is TRBJ1-2, with D possibly being TRBD1 (6 bases). The CDR3 has 13 amino acids. Germline lookup yields CDR1 MNHEY and CDR2 SVGEGT. Trimming shortened V by 6 bases and J by 6 bases, and 14 bases separated the two germline ends. This CDR3 reads CASSLQGRDGYTF. CDR3 sequence (DNA): TGTGCCAGCAGCCTACAGGGCCGGGATGGCTACACCTTC.

This chain connects TRBV6-1 to TRBJ1-1; D is possibly TRBD1 (5 bases). The CDR3 length is 13 residues. Trimming shortened V by 0 bases and J by 10 bases, and 12 bases separated the two germline ends. The germline V gene encodes CDR1 MNHNS and CDR2 SASEGT. In DNA form, the CDR3 reads TGTGCCAGCAGTGAAGCTGGGGGGAGGAGAGCTTTCTTT. Translating gives CASSEAGGRRAFF.

The genes are TRBV29-1 and TRBJ2-1, with TRBD2 matching over 15 bases. J was trimmed by 8 bases and V by 7 bases; bases with no gene match: 12. The CDR3 runs to 16 residues. CDR1 SQVTM and CDR2 ANQGSEA come from the germline V gene. CDR3 residues: CSAATPGLAGGYEQFF. CDR3 bases: TGCAGCGCCGCCACCCCGGGACTAGCGGGAGGCTATGAGCAGTTCTTC.

The gene calls are TRBV28 and TRBJ1-1, with 7 bases fitting TRBD1. From germline, CDR1 is MDHEN and CDR2 SYDVKM. With V trimmed by 2 bases and J by 5 bases, 5 bases remained unmatched. This CDR3 region has 14 residues. The CDR3 sequence is CASSLAQGGTEAFF. CDR3 coding DNA: TGTGCCAGCAGTTTAGCCCAGGGGGGTACTGAAGCTTTCTTT. The entire variable domain, with the rest obtained from reference TRBV28 and TRBJ1-1, is as follows: DVKVTQSSRYLVKRTGEKVFLECVQDMDHENMFWYRQDPGLGLRLIYFSYDVKMKEKGDIPEGYSVSREKKERFSLILESASTNQTSMYLCASSLAQGGTEAFFGQGTRLTVV.

The chain links TRBV4-2 to TRBJ2-2, with a possible D match to TRBD2 (6 bases). The CDR3 is 16 amino acids. Trimming removed 0 bases from V and 1 base from J, with 9 bases in between. Germline-derived CDR1 and CDR2 are LGHNA and YNFKEQ. CDR3 sequence: CASSQEGTVNTGELFF. In DNA, the CDR3 is TGTGCCAGCAGCCAAGAGGGGACTGTGAACACCGGGGAGCTGTTTTTT.

The chain links TRBV27 to TRBJ2-7; weak D call: TRBD1 (6 bases). The germline V gene has CDR1 MNHEY and CDR2 SMNVEV (reference sequence). The CDR3 runs 16 residues. Trimming took 6 bases from V and 3 from J, leaving 21 bases between them. The CDR3 bases are TGTGCCAGCAGCCTGGGCAGCGACAGGCCCGTCTACGAGCAGTACTTC. This gives the protein CASSLGSDRPVYEQYF.

The rearrangement uses TRBV27 and TRBJ1-2; weak D call: TRBD1 (6 bases). The germline V gene encodes CDR1 MNHEY and CDR2 SMNVEV (reference sequence). The CDR3 spans 15 residues. Trimming took off 3 bases at V and 2 bases at J, with 13 bases between the two ends. This chain's CDR3 is CASSFLGGLNYGYTF. Written as DNA, the CDR3 is TGTGCCAGCAGTTTCCTCGGGGGGCTGAACTATGGCTACACCTTC.

V and J are TRBV9 and TRBJ1-5, with 9 nucleotides matching TRBD1. Germline loops: CDR1 SGDLS, CDR2 YYNGEE. CDR3 length: 17 amino acids. V was clipped by 0 bases and J by 1 base; unmatched bases: 5. CDR3 nucleotides: TGTGCCAGCAGCGTAGGGGACAGGGCGGGAAGCAATCAGCCCCAGCATTTT. Its protein is CASSVGDRAGSNQPQHF.

The rearrangement uses TRBV19 and TRBJ1-4, with 12 bases that match TRBD1. The V and J ends lost 8 bases and 10 bases, in that order; junction bases with no gene match: 5. Germline-derived CDR1 and CDR2 are LNHDA and SQIVND (reference sequence). The CDR3 is made up of 13 amino acids. The CDR3 loop reads CASAGTGGRKLFF. The CDR3 region has the DNA TGTGCCAGTGCCGGGACAGGGGGCCGAAAACTGTTTTTT. Looking up the rest from reference TRBV19 and TRBJ1-4 gives the full variable domain: DGGITQSPKYLFRKEGQNVTLSCEQNLNHDAMYWYRQDPGQGLRLIYYSQIVNDFQKGDIAEGYSVSREKKESFPLTVTSAQKNPTAFYLCASAGTGGRKLFFGSGTQLSVL.

This rearrangement joins TRBV19 to TRBJ1-5, with D perhaps matching TRBD1 (5 bases). Germline V gives CDR1 LNHDA, CDR2 SQIVND (reference sequence). CDR3 length: 13 residues. The V gene lost 5 bases and the J gene lost 2 bases, with 7 bases spanning the gap. The CDR3 protein is CASSLTGNQPQHF. CDR3 bases: TGTGCCAGTAGTTTGACAGGCAATCAGCCCCAGCATTTT.

V is TRBV5-6 and J is TRBJ2-7, with 7 bases identical to TRBD1. Trimming at V came to 4 bases and at J to 6 bases, leaving 7 bases not matched to a gene. The CDR3 spans 13 residues. Germline V lookup: CDR1 SGHDT, CDR2 YYEEEE. Here the CDR3 DNA reads TGTGCCAGCAGCCTGACAGGGTATTTCGAGCAGTACTTC. It codes for CASSLTGYFEQYF.